The 3 T cell receptor beta chains listed next were all sequenced from one sample in a study of T cells after yellow fever vaccination. TCRdb processed the 5' RACE reads anew with MiXCR; each CDR3 protein has one entry. The data show around 180,000 distinct CDR3 sequences, with about 6.2% seen just once and under 3% held by the top ten. Material: CD4+ T cells sorted from PBMCs, obtained on the day of the first yellow fever vaccination. These receptor sequences come from a man between 18 and 35 years old who received the YFV17D yellow fever vaccine.

This clonotype occurred many times. The gene calls are TRBV11-2 and TRBJ2-5, with 7 bases that match TRBD2. Per the germline V gene, CDR1 is SGHAT and CDR2 is FQNNGV. The CDR3 contains 20 residues. The V gene end was trimmed by 4 bases and the J gene end by 4 bases; junction bases not matched to a gene: 24. CDR3 nucleotides: TGTGCCAGCAGCTCCCTCCCAACTAGGCGCGGGAGCCCCACCGGAGAGACCCAGTACTTC. Translation gives CASSSLPTRRGSPTGETQYF.

This chain links TRBV7-9 with TRBJ1-5; tentative D call: TRBD1 (6 bases). CDR3 length equals 15 residues. Per the germline V gene, CDR1 is SEHNR and CDR2 is FQNEAQ (reference sequence). V was trimmed by 1 base and J by 3 bases, leaving 10 bases between them. The CDR3 sequence is CASSLGTAFNQPQHF. CDR3 coding DNA: TGTGCCAGCAGCTTAGGGACAGCTTTCAATCAGCCCCAGCATTTT.

CDR3 sequence reads: CASEGGRKGYTF. DNA of the CDR3: TGTGCCAGTGAGGGGGGGCGCAAAGGCTACACCTTC. The chain links TRBV2 to TRBJ1-2; D possibly corresponds to TRBD1 (6 bases). V gave up 9 bases and J gave up 8 bases, with 16 bases separating them. The germline V gene has CDR1 SNHLY and CDR2 FYNNEI. This CDR3 has 12 amino acids.